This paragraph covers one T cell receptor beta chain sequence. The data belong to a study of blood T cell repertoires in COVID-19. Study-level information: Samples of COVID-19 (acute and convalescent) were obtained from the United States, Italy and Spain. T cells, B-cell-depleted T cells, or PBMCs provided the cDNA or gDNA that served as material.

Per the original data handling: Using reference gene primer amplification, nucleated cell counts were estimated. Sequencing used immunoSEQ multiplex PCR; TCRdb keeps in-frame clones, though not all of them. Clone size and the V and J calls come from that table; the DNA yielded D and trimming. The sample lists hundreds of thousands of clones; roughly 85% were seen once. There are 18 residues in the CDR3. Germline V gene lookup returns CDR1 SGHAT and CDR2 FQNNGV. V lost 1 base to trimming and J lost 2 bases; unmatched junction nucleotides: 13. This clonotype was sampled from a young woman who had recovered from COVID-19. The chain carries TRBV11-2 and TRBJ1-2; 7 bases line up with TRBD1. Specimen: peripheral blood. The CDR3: CASSLGWGRTGENYGYTF. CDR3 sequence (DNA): TGTGCCAGCAGCTTAGGATGGGGACGGACAGGAGAAAACTATGGCTACACCTTC. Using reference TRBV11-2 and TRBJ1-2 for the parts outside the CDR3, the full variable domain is EAGVAQSPRYKIIEKRQSVAFWCNPISGHATLYWYQQILGQGPKLLIQFQNNGVVDDSQLPKDRFSAERLKGVDSTLKIQPAKLEDSAVYLCASSLGWGRTGENYGYTFGSGTRLTVV.